A single sample is the source of the 16 T cell receptor beta chains below, sequenced in a study of blood T cell repertoires in COVID-19. Sequenced by immunoSEQ multiplex PCR; TCRdb stores in-frame clones only, minus some. Of fewer than 40,000 clones in the sample, around four fifths were seen once. The sequencing input was peripheral blood. Receptors originate from a man older than 75 with active or convalescent COVID-19.

J is TRBJ2-1 and V is TRBV18, with D perhaps matching TRBD1 (5 bases). Germline CDR1 KGHSH, CDR2 LQKENI. This CDR3 is 16 amino acids long. Trimming pared 4 bases from V and 7 bases from J, leaving 20 bases between. The CDR3, as DNA: TGTGCCAGCTCACGGTTACAGGATGACGTATCAAATGAGCAGTTCTTC. It codes for CASSRLQDDVSNEQFF.

This chain links TRBV27 with TRBJ2-7; weak D call: TRBD1 (6 bases). Germline V gene data show CDR1 as MNHEY and CDR2 as SMNVEV (reference sequence). Trimming shortened V by 3 bases and J by 6 bases, and 12 bases separated the two germline ends. This CDR3 has 13 amino acids. DNA of the CDR3: TGTGCCAGCAGTTTTCAGGGGTACAGCGAGCAGTACTTC. The encoded protein is CASSFQGYSEQYF.

The rearrangement uses TRBV19 and TRBJ1-1, with a weak D call TRBD1 (5 bases). Per the germline V gene, CDR1 is LNHDA and CDR2 is SQIVND (reference sequence). The CDR3 is made up of 13 amino acids. The ends were cut back, 0 bases at V and 13 bases at J, with 15 bases in the middle. The CDR3 protein is CASSIDGALEHFF. Written as DNA, the CDR3 is TGTGCCAGTAGTATAGATGGGGCTCTCGAGCATTTCTTT. The variable domain in full, completed from reference TRBV19 and TRBJ1-1, reads DGGITQSPKYLFRKEGQNVTLSCEQNLNHDAMYWYRQDPGQGLRLIYYSQIVNDFQKGDIAEGYSVSREKKESFPLTVTSAQKNPTAFYLCASSIDGALEHFFGQGTRLTVV.

The V gene is TRBV29-1, the J gene TRBJ2-3, with a tentative D call TRBD1 (6 bases). V was clipped by 7 bases and J by 2 bases, with 16 bases between them. Germline values: CDR1 SQVTM, CDR2 ANQGSEA. This CDR3 has 14 residues. Written as DNA, the CDR3 is TGCAGCGCCCGGGACACGGGTTCCACAGATACGCAGTATTTT. This codes for CSARDTGSTDTQYF.

This rearrangement joins TRBV7-3 to TRBJ1-1; D call uncertain. V lost 5 bases to trimming and J lost 0 bases, with 13 bases between them. This CDR3 comprises 15 residues. Germline values: CDR1 SGHTA, CDR2 FQGTGA. This CDR3 reads CASSLGPGMNTEAFF. The CDR3 bases are TGTGCCAGCAGCCTAGGGCCGGGAATGAACACTGAAGCTTTCTTT. The full variable domain, its missing parts supplied by reference TRBV7-3 and TRBJ1-1, is GAGVSQTPSNKVTEKGKYVELRCDPISGHTALYWYRQSLGQGPEFLIYFQGTGAADDSGLPNDRFFAVRPEGSVSTLKIQRTERGDSAVYLCASSLGPGMNTEAFFGQGTRLTVV.

The chain uses TRBV7-9 and TRBJ1-5; possible D gene TRBD1, 6 bases. The CDR3 extends over 14 amino acids. Trimming pared 5 bases from V and 0 bases from J, leaving 8 bases between. From germline, CDR1 is SEHNR and CDR2 FQNEAQ (reference sequence). The CDR3 nucleotides read TGTGCCAGCAGCGAAGGGGGTAGCAATCAGCCCCAGCATTTT. The encoded protein is CASSEGGSNQPQHF.

The chain is built from TRBV7-8 and TRBJ2-3, with 9 bases lining up with TRBD2. V was clipped by 0 bases and J by 3 bases; unmatched bases: 10. The length of the CDR3 is 18 residues. CDR1 SGHVS and CDR2 FQNEAQ come from the germline V gene. For the CDR3, the DNA is TGTGCCAGCAGCTTAGCGTATTCCCTAGCGGGGAGAACAGATACGCAGTATTTT. It codes for CASSLAYSLAGRTDTQYF.

This clone showed up just a few times. The chain links TRBV6-4 to TRBJ1-1; 8 positions match TRBD1. CDR1 and CDR2 (germline): MRHNA, SNTAGT. V dropped 0 bases and J dropped 1; count of bases not matched to a gene: 4. The length of the CDR3 is 16 residues. The CDR3 spells CASSDSAQGANTEAFF. CDR3 sequence (DNA): TGTGCCAGCAGTGACTCCGCCCAGGGGGCGAACACTGAAGCTTTCTTT.

This chain connects TRBV23-1 to TRBJ2-7; TRBD2 aligns across 14 bases. TRBV23-1 is designated an ORF whose function remains uncertain. After removal of 6 bases from V and 3 bases from J, the junction contained 19 bases not matched to a gene. This CDR3 comprises 20 residues. In DNA form, the CDR3 reads TGCGCCAGCAGATACAGTAACCCGGGACTAGCGGGAGAGAGGGGCTACGAGCAGTACTTC. This codes for CASRYSNPGLAGERGYEQYF.

This clone showed up just a few times. The rearrangement joins TRBV6-6 to TRBJ1-1; 7 nucleotides align to TRBD1. Germline loops: CDR1 MNHNY, CDR2 SVGAGI (reference sequence). V was clipped by 4 bases and J by 1 base; unmatched bases: 3. CDR3 length equals 14 residues. This CDR3 is CASSSRTGNTEAFF. DNA for the CDR3: TGTGCCAGCAGTTCTCGGACAGGGAACACTGAAGCTTTCTTT.

This sequence joins TRBV6-1 and TRBJ1-5; D is uncertain. The V end was cut by 2 bases, the J end by 1 base, with 6 bases between. The CDR3 has 14 amino acids. CDR1 and CDR2 (germline): MNHNS, SASEGT. This CDR3 reads CASSEQASNQPQHF. DNA of the CDR3: TGTGCCAGCAGTGAACAGGCGAGCAATCAGCCCCAGCATTTT.

The V gene is TRBV27, the J gene TRBJ2-5; the D is unclear. Germline loops: CDR1 MNHEY, CDR2 SMNVEV (reference sequence). V was pared by 2 bases and J by 2 bases, with 9 bases between. The CDR3 is 14 residues long. The chain's CDR3 is CASSLAVNQETQYF. CDR3 bases: TGTGCCAGCAGTTTAGCGGTGAATCAAGAGACCCAGTACTTC.

The rearrangement joins TRBV27 to TRBJ1-1, with a tentative D call TRBD1 (5 bases). With 6 bases removed from V and 4 bases from J, the gap between germline ends came to 12 bases. In germline, CDR1 is MNHEY, CDR2 SMNVEV (reference sequence). The CDR3 has 13 residues. Here the CDR3 reads CASSAGVGTEAFF. The CDR3 region has the DNA TGTGCCAGCAGCGCGGGGGTTGGCACTGAAGCTTTCTTT.

The V gene is TRBV4-2, the J gene TRBJ2-7, with a weak D call TRBD1 (5 bases). The CDR3 has 14 amino acids. The germline CDR1 and CDR2 sequences are LGHNA and YNFKEQ. Between the trimmed V and J ends, which lost 0 bases and 3 bases, there was a span of 9 bases. The CDR3 DNA reads TGTGCCAGCAGCCAAGAAGCCAGGGACTACGAGCAGTACTTC. It specifies CASSQEARDYEQYF.

The V gene is TRBV10-2, the J gene TRBJ2-7, with a possible D match to TRBD1 (6 bases). The CDR3 contains 15 residues. Germline CDR1 reads WSHSY; CDR2 reads SAAADI. Trimming shortened V by 3 bases and J by 5 bases, and 17 bases separated the two germline ends. The CDR3 spells CASSDYSGHSNEQYF. CDR3 DNA: TGCGCCAGCAGTGATTATTCGGGACACTCGAACGAGCAGTACTTC.

Only one count was recorded for this clone. The chain recombines TRBV5-5 with TRBJ2-6; TRBD1 might be the D (6 bases). The germline V gene has CDR1 SGHKS and CDR2 YYEKEE (reference sequence). Trimming shortened V by 0 bases and J by 3 bases, and 22 bases separated the two germline ends. This CDR3 region has 20 residues. The CDR3 here is CASSLVTTGNWQSGANVLTF. CDR3 nucleotides: TGTGCCAGCAGCTTGGTAACCACAGGGAATTGGCAGAGTGGGGCCAACGTCCTGACTTTC.